This T cell receptor (beta chain) was sequenced in a study of cytomegalovirus exposure and HLA in healthy donors. The study's findings and limits: According to the study, 160 or so TCR beta chains were cytomegalovirus-associated. Many donors carried some public TCRs, although rarity characterized most TCR sequences. Using the classifier, cytomegalovirus status was reportedly diagnosed with high specificity and sensitivity.

Trimming removed 2 bases at V and 3 bases at J, with 7 bases between. The germline gives CDR1 LNHNV, CDR2 YYDKDF (reference sequence). The CDR3 has 13 residues. The method was immunoSEQ multiplex PCR; TCRdb's version includes in-frame clones alone and lacks a portion of them. The sample comprises some 220,000 clones, around nine tenths of which are singletons, and 1% to 1.2% rests with the top ten. On this clone: Its antigen remains unidentified.

Donors came from a validation cohort of over a hundred subjects, distinct from the first 666-subject cohort. Sequencing was done on a sample of PBMCs. The source of this sequence is a woman between 18 and 30 years old in good health and CMV-seronegative. The rearrangement joins TRBV15 to TRBJ1-2; D not certain. In DNA, the CDR3 is TGTGCCACCAGCAGACTAACGGACTATGGCTACACCTTC. The encoded protein is CATSRLTDYGYTF.